The 2 T cell receptor beta chains presented below share a single source sample, sequenced in a study of T cell repertoires in cytomegalovirus infection (dated by TCRdb to the late 2010s). No antigen is known for these receptors. Sequencing was carried out with an Illumina HiSeq 1500. The public reads were reanalyzed by TCRdb: fastp trimming at Q25, MiXCR alignment, in-frame beta chains only. For every CDR3 protein sequence, its rows merge into one entry that carries the most common genes and DNA. In this sample the table shows tens of thousands of distinct CDR3 sequences, more than 25% of which occur a single time. Together, the top ten hold about two thirds of the sample. The sequenced material came from PBMCs, sequenced either directly or after in vitro stimulation (not recorded which). All receptors derive from a human donor in good health (CMV status not recorded). Some clones in this sample may be carry-over from other donors' samples.

The chain links TRBV20-1 to TRBJ1-5, with D tentatively TRBD1 (6 bases). CDR3 size: 12 residues. Germline V CDR1 and CDR2: DFQATT, SNEGSKA (reference sequence). The CDR3 bases are TGCGTGGGGGCGGGCCTCAATCAGCCCCAGCATTTT. It translates to CVGAGLNQPQHF.

This clonotype was picked up a small number of times. The chain joins TRBV19 to TRBJ1-3, with D tentatively TRBD1 (5 bases). V lost 7 bases and J 4 bases, leaving 17 bases between the germline ends. The CDR3 loop spans 15 amino acids. CDR1 is LNHDA and CDR2 is SQIVND in the germline V gene (reference sequence). The CDR3: CASMDRTLRGNTIYF. CDR3 bases: TGTGCCAGTATGGATCGGACACTAAGAGGAAACACCATATATTTT.